The 16 T cell receptor beta chains reported below all come from one sample, sequenced in a study of Ad26.COV2.S vaccination and SARS-CoV-2 variants. Documented treatment: around 19 received Ad26.COV2.S at low or high dose, single or two shots; several received placebo; per-sample allocation not given. Specimens were obtained on day 63 following the first vaccine or placebo injection. Method: immunoSEQ multiplex PCR; TCRdb's copy keeps in-frame clones and lacks some. The repertoire consists of 350,000 to 400,000 clones, with around 85% occurring once and the leading ten covering under 3.5%. Source: peripheral blood, taken in a trial of Ad26.COV2.S vaccine versus placebo. The receptors were sampled from a person between 18 and 65 years old who received the Ad26.COV2.S COVID-19 vaccine or a placebo.

The chain uses TRBV6-5 and TRBJ2-7, with 7 bases aligning to TRBD2. This CDR3 region has 13 residues. Germline-derived CDR1 and CDR2 are MNHEY and SVGAGI. J lost 2 bases, V lost 10 bases, and 8 bases had no gene match. CDR3 amino acids: CATLPREAYEQYF. The CDR3 nucleotides read TGTGCCACCCTCCCACGGGAGGCCTACGAGCAGTACTTC.

This chain uses TRBV5-5 with TRBJ1-6, with a weak D call TRBD1 (5 bases). This CDR3 is 16 amino acids long. Germline CDR1 is SGHKS and CDR2 is YYEKEE (reference sequence). V lost 1 base and J lost 7, with 15 bases in between. CDR3 protein: CASSLWSRVGNSPLHF. In DNA, the CDR3 is TGTGCCAGCAGCTTGTGGTCCAGGGTTGGGAATTCACCCCTCCACTTT.

In the case of this clone: One end of the junction is discordant with germline, which a read error may explain. The V call is TRBV19, the J call TRBJ2-3; 7 bases agree with TRBD2. The CDR3 contains 16 residues. Germline V gives CDR1 LNHDA, CDR2 SQIVND (reference sequence). The CDR3 DNA reads as TGTGCCAGTAGTCTTGGGCGCGGGGGTTTCACAAATACGCAGTATTTT. Protein product: CASSLGRGGFTNTQYF.

This clone was found once. This rearrangement joins TRBV5-8 to TRBJ2-7; either TRBD1 or TRBD2 may fit D (5 bases each). Trimming pared 5 bases from V and 6 bases from J, leaving 12 bases between. The CDR3 has 12 amino acids. Per germline, CDR1 SGHTS and CDR2 YDEGEE. In DNA, the CDR3 is TGTGCCAGCAGTTCTCCTGGGGGCGAGCAGTACTTC. The encoded protein is CASSSPGGEQYF.

The chain combines TRBV6-6 with TRBJ1-5, with TRBD1 identical over 9 bases. V trimming: 7 bases; J trimming: 5 bases; junction bases outside the gene matches: 6. CDR1 is MNHNY, CDR2 SVGAGI, per germline (reference sequence). The CDR3 sequence is 14 residues long. This CDR3 is CASIGQGFDQPQHF. The CDR3, as DNA: TGTGCCAGCATTGGACAGGGGTTCGATCAGCCCCAGCATTTT.

The chain couples TRBV5-6 to TRBJ2-2; D gene ambiguous. Per germline, CDR1 SGHDT and CDR2 YYEEEE. The CDR3 has 16 amino acids. V shed 4 bases and J shed 3 bases, with 16 bases lying between them. CDR3: CASSPPGRRYTGELFF. Here the CDR3 DNA reads TGTGCCAGCAGCCCCCCCGGCAGGAGATACACCGGGGAGCTGTTTTTT.

The chain carries TRBV27 and TRBJ2-7, with 8 nucleotides matching TRBD1. After removal of 3 bases from V and 7 bases from J, the junction contained 8 bases not matched to a gene. CDR3 size: 14 residues. Germline V lookup: CDR1 MNHEY, CDR2 SMNVEV (reference sequence). CDR3 nucleotides: TGTGCCAGCAGTTTCGGACAGGGAATAGATGAGCAGTACTTC. Protein sequence: CASSFGQGIDEQYF.

The rearrangement links TRBV2 to TRBJ2-7; either TRBD1 or TRBD2 may fit D (6 bases each). V lost 6 bases to trimming and J lost 1 base, with 13 bases between them. CDR3 length: 14 amino acids. Germline CDR1 SNHLY, CDR2 FYNNEI. The CDR3 nucleotides are TGTGCCAGCAGGGAGGGGGGACAATCCTACGAGCAGTACTTC. This sequence encodes CASREGGQSYEQYF.

This clone was seen only a few times. The chain employs TRBV6-1 and TRBJ1-2, with 12 bases identical to TRBD1. This CDR3 comprises 15 residues. J lost 7 bases, V lost 3 bases, and 6 bases had no gene match. Germline V gene lookup returns CDR1 MNHNS and CDR2 SASEGT. The CDR3: CASSDAGQGALGYTF. Written as DNA, the CDR3 is TGTGCCAGCAGTGACGCGGGACAGGGGGCTCTTGGCTACACCTTC.

The chain is built from TRBV5-8 and TRBJ1-5; 8 bases fit TRBD1. Trimming at V came to 9 bases and at J to 4 bases, leaving 9 bases not matched to a gene. This CDR3 region has 14 residues. The germline CDR1 and CDR2 sequences are SGHTS and YDEGEE. In DNA, the CDR3 is TGTGCCACCCCTACACAGGGGGTAAATCAGCCCCAGCATTTT. This sequence encodes CATPTQGVNQPQHF.

The table lists this clone with a count of one. The chain recombines TRBV6-6 with TRBJ2-3; TRBD1 aligns across 12 bases. Trimming at V came to 6 bases and at J to 7 bases, leaving 5 bases not matched to a gene. The CDR3 consists of 14 residues. From germline, CDR1 is MNHNY and CDR2 SVGAGI (reference sequence). The CDR3 DNA sequence: TGTGCCAGCAGAAGGGACAGGGGGCCGAATACGCAGTATTTT. It specifies CASRRDRGPNTQYF.

The gene calls are TRBV6-6 and TRBJ1-2; 7 bases fit TRBD1. The CDR3 length is 15 residues. The V segment lost 0 bases and the J segment 8 bases; nucleotides outside the gene matches: 9. From germline, CDR1 is MNHNY and CDR2 SVGAGI (reference sequence). The CDR3 bases are TGTGCCAGCAGTTACTCCCTTACAGGGGCAGAGGGCTACACCTTC. Translation gives CASSYSLTGAEGYTF.

The V and J genes are TRBV5-5 and TRBJ1-1; D is possibly TRBD1 (6 bases). V lost 0 bases and J lost 2, with 8 bases in between. This CDR3 region has 14 residues. From germline, CDR1 is SGHKS and CDR2 YYEKEE (reference sequence). The CDR3 is CASSLGTANTEAFF. CDR3 coding DNA: TGTGCCAGCAGCTTGGGGACAGCCAACACTGAAGCTTTCTTT.

V gene TRBV16 combines with J gene TRBJ1-4, with unresolved D. Germline V gives CDR1 KGHSY, CDR2 FQNENV. Trimming removed 4 bases at V and 7 bases at J, with 7 bases between. This CDR3 has 12 residues. The CDR3 spells CASSRGFEKLFF. The DNA of the CDR3 is TGTGCCAGCAGCCGGGGTTTTGAAAAACTGTTTTTT. The full variable domain, with the rest looked up from reference TRBV16 and TRBJ1-4, is GEEVAQTPKHLVRGEGQKAKLYCAPIKGHSYVFWYQQVLKNEFKFLISFQNENVFDETGMPKERFSAKCLPNSPCSLEIQATKLEDSAVYFCASSRGFEKLFFGSGTQLSVL.

This chain uses TRBV19 with TRBJ2-7; 8 nucleotides align to TRBD1. The CDR3 runs to 15 residues. CDR1 and CDR2 from the germline V gene are LNHDA and SQIVND (reference sequence). With 4 bases clipped from V and 5 bases from J, the junction kept 10 bases outside the gene matches. For the CDR3, the DNA is TGTGCCAGTAGTAACCCGACAGGGGAGCAGGACGAGCAGTACTTC. Residues: CASSNPTGEQDEQYF. Based on the CDR3 plus reference TRBV19 and TRBJ2-7, the full variable domain is DGGITQSPKYLFRKEGQNVTLSCEQNLNHDAMYWYRQDPGQGLRLIYYSQIVNDFQKGDIAEGYSVSREKKESFPLTVTSAQKNPTAFYLCASSNPTGEQDEQYFGPGTRLTVT.

This clone appeared a few times. The chain couples TRBV25-1 to TRBJ1-2; 10 nucleotides line up with TRBD1. The V gene's germline CDR1 is MGHDK and CDR2 SYGVNS. Trimming at V came to 1 base and at J to 8 bases, leaving 4 bases not matched to a gene. CDR3 length equals 14 residues. The CDR3 spells CASSEWDRGYGYTF. In DNA, the CDR3 is TGTGCCAGCAGTGAATGGGACAGGGGTTACGGCTACACCTTC.